This entry features one T cell receptor beta chain sequence. This sample was included in a study of cytomegalovirus exposure and HLA in healthy donors. This CDR3 is built from 15 residues. Per germline, CDR1 MGHRA and CDR2 YSYEKL. Trimming cost V 3 bases and J 1 base, with 9 bases left between them. In the PCR, 60 Vbeta and 13 Jbeta primers were used. Here immunoSEQ multiplex PCR was the method, and the copy in TCRdb shows in-frame clones only, minus some. The sample carries about 300,000 clones, just over 85% recorded once. The chain couples TRBV4-1 to TRBJ2-2, with a possible D match to TRBD2 (5 bases). Sequencing input: PBMCs. This TCR derives from a man aged 40-49 years in good health and CMV-seropositive. CDR3 region: CASSQAGLNTGELFF. The CDR3 DNA is TGCGCCAGCAGCCAGGCAGGACTGAACACCGGGGAGCTGTTTTTT.